This passage covers 26 T cell receptor beta chains from one sample sequenced in a study of identical twins. TCRdb fed the 5' RACE reads into MiXCR, producing one record per CDR3 protein. Seen here are approximately 1.8 million distinct CDR3 sequences, about 30% observed once, and the top ten hold 0.25% to 0.3%. The sequenced sample consisted of cord blood. Receptors were obtained from a newborn girl in good health.

The chain couples TRBV28 to TRBJ2-7; weak D call: TRBD2 (5 bases). The V and J ends lost 5 bases and 3 bases respectively, with 14 bases between them. Germline values: CDR1 MDHEN, CDR2 SYDVKM. The CDR3 length is 14 residues. CDR3 sequence: CASSERRWYYEQYF. Here the CDR3 DNA reads TGTGCCAGCAGTGAACGGAGGTGGTACTACGAGCAGTACTTC.

There are a few counts of this clonotype. The chain has TRBV4-1 and TRBJ1-2; TRBD1 is a possible D gene (6 bases). Per the germline V gene, CDR1 is MGHRA and CDR2 is YSYEKL. Trimming removed 2 bases from V and 4 bases from J, with 17 bases in between. The CDR3 is made up of 16 amino acids. The CDR3 region is CASSQTGTPEGYGYTF. The CDR3 nucleotides read TGCGCCAGCAGCCAAACCGGGACACCGGAAGGCTATGGCTACACCTTC.

This clonotype appeared a few times. The V gene is TRBV9, the J gene TRBJ2-5; 13 bases line up with TRBD2. CDR3 size: 17 residues. Germline V gene sequence: CDR1 SGDLS, CDR2 YYNGEE. Trimming cost V 6 bases and J 2 bases; bases outside gene matches: 10. The CDR3 is CASTRLAGGPPQETQYF. The DNA of the CDR3 is TGTGCCAGCACTCGACTAGCGGGAGGCCCCCCACAAGAGACCCAGTACTTC.

This CDR3 reads CASSPRTGQGARSYNEQFF. The CDR3 bases are TGCGCCAGCAGCCCCCGGACCGGACAGGGGGCTAGATCCTACAATGAGCAGTTCTTC. The genes are TRBV5-1 and TRBJ2-1, with 11 bases lining up with TRBD1. The CDR3 length is 19 residues. Trimming took 4 bases from V and 1 from J; bases not matched to a gene: 13. Germline lookup yields CDR1 SGHRS and CDR2 YFSETQ.

The rearrangement joins TRBV28 to TRBJ1-5; D may be TRBD1 (5 bases). The CDR3 runs to 15 residues. Germline CDR1 and CDR2: MDHEN and SYDVKM. Trimming took 3 bases from V and 12 from J, leaving 21 bases between them. The chain's CDR3 is CASSFGGRMTVGQHF. DNA for the CDR3: TGTGCCAGCAGTTTCGGGGGACGGATGACGGTCGGCCAGCATTTT.

This clonotype was seen just once. Its ends do not fully match the called genes, so a read error is possible. The chain combines TRBV27 with TRBJ2-5; TRBD1 matches 8 bases. The CDR3 consists of 15 residues. Germline values: CDR1 MNHEY, CDR2 SMNVEV (reference sequence). In DNA, the CDR3 is TGTGCCGGCAGTATCAGGGGGCTGGTTCAAGAGACCCAGTACTTC. Amino acids: CAGSIRGLVQETQYF.

Concerning this clonotype: The junction and the germline gene differ at one end; a read error may be behind it. The chain joins TRBV2 to TRBJ2-3; D is perhaps TRBD2 (6 bases). This CDR3 has 13 residues. Germline CDR1 reads SNHLY; CDR2 reads FYNNEI. CDR3 sequence: CGASGRPPDTQYF. CDR3 bases: TGCGGTGCCAGCGGGCGGCCTCCAGATACGCAGTATTTT.

This clonotype appeared a few times. The V gene is TRBV28, the J gene TRBJ2-3; D gene uncertain. There are 14 residues in the CDR3. CDR1 and CDR2 (germline): MDHEN, SYDVKM. Trimming pared 5 bases from V and 4 bases from J, leaving 13 bases between. Here the CDR3 DNA reads TGTGCCAGCAGTCACCTCGACACCCCAGATACGCAGTATTTT. Translating it yields CASSHLDTPDTQYF.

This clonotype has a handful of counts. This chain uses TRBV20-1 with TRBJ2-7; a possible D gene is TRBD2 (6 bases). The germline gives CDR1 DFQATT, CDR2 SNEGSKA (reference sequence). Trimming took 1 base from V and 5 from J, leaving 15 bases between them. The CDR3 covers 14 residues. The CDR3 region has the DNA TGCAGTGCTAGAGTGACGGGAGCGCACGACGAGCAGTACTTC. Amino acid sequence: CSARVTGAHDEQYF.

The chain joins TRBV6-1 to TRBJ1-5, with a tentative D call TRBD1 (6 bases). V was clipped by 1 base and J by 4 bases, with 14 bases between them. The CDR3 totals 16 residues. Germline loops: CDR1 MNHNS, CDR2 SASEGT. CDR3 loop: CASSEVRGLRNQPQHF. The DNA for the CDR3 is TGTGCCAGCAGTGAAGTACGGGGGCTCCGGAATCAGCCCCAGCATTTT.

There are a few counts of this clonotype. The chain recombines TRBV20-1 with TRBJ2-7, with 8 positions matching TRBD1. The length of the CDR3 is 15 residues. After removal of 1 base from V and 0 bases from J, the junction contained 5 bases not matched to a gene. Per germline, CDR1 DFQATT and CDR2 SNEGSKA (reference sequence). CDR3 loop: CSARALTGGSYEQYF. CDR3 DNA sequence: TGCAGTGCTAGAGCCCTCACAGGGGGCTCCTACGAGCAGTACTTC.

This clonotype was counted between two and nine times. The gene calls are TRBV5-1 and TRBJ2-3; D is perhaps TRBD1 or TRBD2 (5 bases each). This CDR3 has 15 residues. V was pared by 0 bases and J by 3 bases, with 11 bases between. In germline, CDR1 is SGHRS, CDR2 YFSETQ. CDR3 in amino acids: CASSLEPGSTDTQYF. The CDR3 coding sequence is TGCGCCAGCAGCTTGGAACCAGGGAGTACAGATACGCAGTATTTT.

The rearrangement joins TRBV12-3 or TRBV12-4 to TRBJ2-5; no definite D call. The CDR3 has 15 amino acids. V dropped 1 base and J dropped 5 bases, with 14 bases sitting between them. The CDR3 DNA reads TGTGCCAGCAGTTTAGGGGCAGTAGAGGCGGAGACCCAGTACTTC. Its protein product is CASSLGAVEAETQYF.

This clonotype was found a few times. The chain recombines TRBV20-1 with TRBJ2-1; 9 positions agree with TRBD2. CDR3 length equals 14 residues. Germline trimming cut 6 bases from V and 5 bases from J; bases unmatched to any gene: 8. Germline V gene data show CDR1 as DFQATT and CDR2 as SNEGSKA (reference sequence). The CDR3 protein is CSAYRAGGHNEQFF. Here the CDR3 DNA reads TGCAGTGCCTATCGAGCGGGAGGCCACAATGAGCAGTTCTTC.

The chain is built from TRBV6-5 and TRBJ2-1; TRBD2 agrees at 8 bases. The end of the DNA fits TRBJ2-7 better, so the J call may be wrong. This CDR3 comprises 16 residues. Per germline, CDR1 MNHEY and CDR2 SVGAGI. The CDR3: CASSFSLAASYNEQYF. The CDR3 nucleotides read TGTGCCAGCAGTTTCTCACTAGCGGCCTCCTACAATGAGCAGTACTTC.

The V and J genes are TRBV5-1 and TRBJ2-7; 9 bases are shared with TRBD2. CDR3 length equals 15 residues. Germline V CDR1 and CDR2: SGHRS, YFSETQ. The V segment lost 3 bases and the J segment 3 bases; nucleotides outside the gene matches: 7. Here the CDR3 DNA reads TGCGCCAGCAGCTCCGTAGCGGGGGCCTACTACGAGCAGTACTTC. It codes for CASSSVAGAYYEQYF.

The sample holds a few counts of this clonotype. The chain recombines TRBV29-1 with TRBJ2-1; no reliable D call. In germline, CDR1 is SQVTM, CDR2 ANQGSEA. The CDR3 spans 12 residues. V dropped 7 bases and J dropped 3 bases, with 10 bases sitting between them. CDR3 DNA: TGCAGCGGGCGGCGGAACTACAATGAGCAGTTCTTC. Translating gives CSGRRNYNEQFF.

The rearrangement joins TRBV27 to TRBJ2-3; TRBD2 might be the D (5 bases). Germline values: CDR1 MNHEY, CDR2 SMNVEV (reference sequence). The CDR3 extends over 14 amino acids. V lost 6 bases, J lost 1 base, and 11 bases lay in between. CDR3 DNA: TGTGCCAGCAGATCAAGGACTGGCACAGATACGCAGTATTTT. Its protein product is CASRSRTGTDTQYF.

The V and J genes are TRBV12-3 or TRBV12-4 and TRBJ1-2, with D possibly being TRBD1 (5 bases). The CDR3 contains 14 residues. V lost 5 bases and J lost 3, with 13 bases in between. The CDR3 DNA follows: TGTGCCAGCAGTCTCAGGGTGGGGGACTATGGCTACACCTTC. Translated, it gives CASSLRVGDYGYTF.

The V gene is TRBV12-3 or TRBV12-4, the J gene TRBJ1-5; D remains unclear. The CDR3 loop spans 23 amino acids. The V and J ends lost 2 bases and 0 bases respectively, with 32 bases between them. CDR3 nucleotides: TGTGCCAGCAGTTTACGAGTTGTAGCCATCGGACTCCCAAGTAGAGGTAGCAATCAGCCCCAGCATTTT. Translated, it gives CASSLRVVAIGLPSRGSNQPQHF.

The CDR3 nucleotides are TGTGCCAGCAGCCAAGATCGTCTTTATCAGGGGGCAACTAATGAAAAACTGTTTTTT. This codes for CASSQDRLYQGATNEKLFF. The chain couples TRBV3-1 to TRBJ1-4, with 7 bases identical to TRBD1. The CDR3 has 19 residues. CDR1 LGHDT and CDR2 YNNKEL come from the germline V gene (reference sequence). V gave up 0 bases and J gave up 0 bases; unmatched junction bases: 10.

The gene calls are TRBV6-6 and TRBJ2-6; TRBD1 is a possible D gene (6 bases). The CDR3 is 17 residues long. CDR1 and CDR2 (germline): MNHNY, SVGAGI (reference sequence). Deletions cut 4 bases from V and 0 bases from J, with 13 bases between. The CDR3 DNA reads TGTGCCAGCAGTTCATACAGGGTTCTCTCTGGGGCCAACGTCCTGACTTTC. It codes for CASSSYRVLSGANVLTF.

Written as DNA, the CDR3 is TGTGCCAGCAGCTTAACTGGACAGTCGAACACTGAAGCTTTCTTT. Translated, it gives CASSLTGQSNTEAFF. The V call is TRBV9, the J call TRBJ1-1, with a possible D match to TRBD1 (6 bases). This CDR3 contains 15 residues. The germline CDR1 and CDR2 sequences are SGDLS and YYNGEE. V lost 4 bases, J lost 1 base, and 14 bases lay in between.

This clonotype has only a few counts. The chain is built from TRBV29-1 and TRBJ2-1, with D perhaps being TRBD1 or TRBD2 (5 bases each). Germline V gives CDR1 SQVTM, CDR2 ANQGSEA. Between the trimmed V and J ends, which lost 6 bases and 0 bases, there was a span of 12 bases. The length of the CDR3 is 14 residues. CDR3 sequence reads: CSVRDQSSYNEQFF. The CDR3 coding sequence is TGCAGCGTCCGGGACCAGAGCTCCTACAATGAGCAGTTCTTC.

This clonotype was seen more than once but under ten times. The chain couples TRBV20-1 to TRBJ1-2; no firm D call. V was clipped by 1 base and J by 3 bases, with 9 bases between them. The CDR3 runs 13 residues. Germline V gives CDR1 DFQATT, CDR2 SNEGSKA (reference sequence). The CDR3 reads CSARARADYGYTF. CDR3 sequence (DNA): TGCAGTGCTAGAGCCCGGGCGGACTATGGCTACACCTTC.

This sequence joins TRBV5-1 and TRBJ2-3; TRBD1 might be the D (5 bases). Trimming stripped 0 bases from V and 2 bases from J, with 13 bases between. The length of the CDR3 is 16 residues. Germline lookup yields CDR1 SGHRS and CDR2 YFSETQ. CDR3 region: CASSLAGSLSTDTQYF. The CDR3 DNA reads as TGCGCCAGCAGCTTGGCAGGGTCTCTATCCACAGATACGCAGTATTTT.